These 9 T cell receptor beta chains were all obtained from the same sample, sequenced in a study of blood T cells in healthy people across ages. Using a J-beta primer mix together with a sample-barcoded 5' primer, a second PCR was run for roughly 7 to 12 cycles. MiXCR, run by TCRdb on the 5' RACE reads, gives a single entry per CDR3 protein. The sample records more than 550,000 distinct CDR3 sequences, 22% being singletons. The sequenced sample consisted of blood. The source of these receptors is a man aged 65 to 85 in good health.

This clonotype was seen more than once but under ten times. The chain has TRBV3-1 and TRBJ1-1; D is ambiguous. Germline V gene sequence: CDR1 LGHDT, CDR2 YNNKEL (reference sequence). V was clipped by 7 bases and J by 5 bases, with 8 bases between them. The CDR3 sequence is 11 residues long. Written as DNA, the CDR3 is TGTGCCAGCATCTCGGGGACTGAAGCTTTCTTT. Its translation is CASISGTEAFF.

V and J are TRBV2 and TRBJ1-6; the D is unclear. Looked up from germline, CDR1 is SNHLY and CDR2 is FYNNEI. CDR3 length: 13 amino acids. Trimming removed 6 bases from V and 9 bases from J, with 12 bases in between. CDR3: CASRVAVVSPLHF. The CDR3 DNA is TGTGCCAGCAGAGTAGCAGTGGTTTCACCCCTCCACTTT. Looking up the rest from reference TRBV2 and TRBJ1-6 gives the full variable domain: EPEVTQTPSHQVTQMGQEVILRCVPISNHLYFYWYRQILGQKVEFLVSFYNNEISEKSEIFDDQFSVERPDGSNFTLKIRSTKLEDSAMYFCASRVAVVSPLHFGNGTRLTVT.

The V call is TRBV20-1, the J call TRBJ2-3; TRBD2 agrees at 11 bases. From germline, CDR1 is DFQATT and CDR2 SNEGSKA (reference sequence). The CDR3 runs to 21 residues. V dropped 3 bases and J dropped 0; count of bases not matched to a gene: 20. The CDR3 here is CSARDTRSPSGGPRSTDTQYF. CDR3 DNA: TGCAGTGCTAGGGATACCAGGAGTCCTAGCGGGGGGCCACGTAGCACAGATACGCAGTATTTT.

The gene calls are TRBV5-1 and TRBJ2-1; D unclear. CDR1 and CDR2 from the germline V gene are SGHRS and YFSETQ. The CDR3 consists of 14 residues. Trimming shortened V by 4 bases and J by 7 bases, and 15 bases separated the two germline ends. This chain's CDR3 is CASSMGFGLNEQFF. CDR3 in DNA: TGCGCCAGCAGCATGGGCTTCGGGTTAAATGAGCAGTTCTTC.

This clonotype was counted a few times. This chain connects TRBV12-3 or TRBV12-4 to TRBJ1-2, with D unresolved. Trimming left V 3 bases short and J 5 bases short, with 13 bases between. The CDR3 totals 14 residues. CDR3 amino acids: CASSFMGDSYGYTF. CDR3 bases: TGTGCCAGCAGTTTCATGGGCGATAGTTATGGCTACACCTTC.

This clonotype was recorded many times. The chain links TRBV5-1 to TRBJ1-5; no clear D gene. Germline assignment: CDR1 SGHRS and CDR2 YFSETQ. The V end was cut by 0 bases, the J end by 3 bases, with 4 bases between. The CDR3 covers 13 residues. For the CDR3, the DNA is TGCGCCAGCAGCTTGGCTCCCAATCAGCCCCAGCATTTT. It is translated as CASSLAPNQPQHF.

In its sample, this clonotype was seen a few times. The rearrangement uses TRBV10-3 and TRBJ2-3; a possible D gene is TRBD2 (5 bases). V was clipped by 10 bases and J by 0 bases, with 20 bases between them. CDR3 size: 16 residues. Germline V gives CDR1 ENHRY, CDR2 SYGVKD. CDR3 coding DNA: TGTGCCACAGCGACTGGGGTCAGCGGTAGCACAGATACGCAGTATTTT. Residues: CATATGVSGSTDTQYF.

The chain recombines TRBV6-5 with TRBJ1-4; a weak D match, TRBD1 (5 bases). The CDR3 spans 14 residues. From germline, CDR1 is MNHEY and CDR2 SVGAGI. V was pared by 8 bases and J by 0 bases, with 10 bases between. In DNA form, the CDR3 reads TGTGCCAGCCGCCGGGGGGCAACTAATGAAAAACTGTTTTTT. It translates to CASRRGATNEKLFF.

The rearrangement uses TRBV13 and TRBJ1-4; 10 nucleotides match TRBD1. The V segment lost 5 bases and the J segment 8 bases; nucleotides outside the gene matches: 5. Per the germline V gene, CDR1 is PRHDT and CDR2 is FYEKMQ (reference sequence). The CDR3 has 14 amino acids. The CDR3 loop reads CASSLGQGKEKLFF. The CDR3, as DNA: TGTGCCAGCAGCCTGGGACAGGGGAAGGAAAAACTGTTTTTT.